The next 14 T cell receptor beta chains were all read from a single sample in a study of beta chain features in type 1 diabetes (dated by TCRdb to between 2017 and 2018). Library preparation employed the immunoSEQ multiplex PCR assay. The entire amount of isolated RNA was reverse transcribed using the High Capacity cDNA Reverse Transcription Kit, so the sequenced TCRB transcripts were expressed ones. Held by TCRdb, this immuneACCESS table contains in-frame sequences only and omits some clones. Under half of the omission traces to an unresolved V gene where checked; the cause of the rest is unknown. For this sample the table gives around 300,000 clones, of which under 8.5% were detected only once. The top ten clones comprise 1% of the sample. Sequencing was done on a sample of central memory CD4+ T cells from blood. These receptor sequences come from a woman aged 18-35 years in good health.

This clone has just a few counts. Within the sample, other DNA sequences also encode this same CDR3. The CDR3, as DNA: TGTGCCAGCCGGACAGGGCTGTACGAGCAGTACTTC. Amino acid sequence: CASRTGLYEQYF. The chain links TRBV6-5 to TRBJ2-7; 8 bases map to TRBD1. After removal of 8 bases from V and 4 bases from J, the junction contained 4 bases not matched to a gene. This CDR3 has 12 amino acids. Germline V gene data show CDR1 as MNHEY and CDR2 as SVGAGI.

The CDR3 sequence is CASSQDTNYGYTF. CDR3 in DNA: TGCGCCAGCAGCCAGGACACGAACTATGGCTACACCTTC. The chain couples TRBV4-1 to TRBJ1-2, with TRBD1 as a possible D gene (5 bases). V lost 3 bases, J lost 2 bases, and 7 bases lay in between. There are 13 residues in the CDR3. CDR1 MGHRA and CDR2 YSYEKL come from the germline V gene.

This clone has only a few counts. This chain connects TRBV27 to TRBJ1-5; possibly TRBD1 for D (5 bases). With 10 bases removed from V and 2 bases from J, the gap between germline ends came to 15 bases. CDR1 and CDR2 from the germline V gene are MNHEY and SMNVEV (reference sequence). This CDR3 has 14 amino acids. The CDR3 DNA follows: TGTGCCACACACACGGGCAGGGGCAATCAGCCCCAGCATTTT. Its translation is CATHTGRGNQPQHF.

The J gene is TRBJ1-6, the V gene TRBV7-9, with D maybe TRBD1 (6 bases). The ends were cut back, 3 bases at V and 7 bases at J, with 13 bases in the middle. Germline V gives CDR1 SEHNR, CDR2 FQNEAQ (reference sequence). The CDR3 totals 15 residues. This chain's CDR3 is CASSFSGARNSPLHF. The CDR3 DNA reads TGTGCCAGCAGCTTTTCAGGGGCGCGAAATTCACCCCTCCACTTT.

The chain links TRBV7-9 to TRBJ1-2, with D tentatively TRBD1 (5 bases). CDR1 and CDR2 (germline): SEHNR, FQNEAQ (reference sequence). CDR3 length equals 14 residues. Trimming shortened V by 5 bases and J by 3 bases, and 13 bases separated the two germline ends. The CDR3 bases are TGTGCCAGCAGCCCATTCCAGGGAGACTATGGCTACACCTTC. Its protein product is CASSPFQGDYGYTF.

The rearrangement joins TRBV4-1 to TRBJ2-4, with 10 bases matching TRBD2. The ends lost 0 bases at V and 0 bases at J; junction bases unmatched: 11. The germline gives CDR1 MGHRA, CDR2 YSYEKL. The CDR3 is 20 residues long. The chain's CDR3 is CASSQDRASGGTLAKNIQYF. CDR3 coding DNA: TGCGCCAGCAGCCAAGATCGGGCTAGCGGGGGTACCCTAGCCAAAAACATTCAGTACTTC.

The sample holds many counts of this clone. The chain links TRBV7-9 to TRBJ1-2; TRBD1 agrees at 7 bases. This CDR3 spans 12 amino acids. V shed 3 bases and J 12 bases; nucleotides not matched to a gene: 7. Germline CDR1 is SEHNR and CDR2 is FQNEAQ (reference sequence). CDR3 residues: CASSFWTGFHTF. CDR3 nucleotide sequence: TGTGCCAGCAGCTTTTGGACAGGATTTCACACCTTC.

The V call is TRBV7-6, the J call TRBJ2-5, with 8 bases matching TRBD1. J lost 3 bases, V lost 5 bases, and 8 bases had no gene match. The CDR3 runs 15 residues. Germline V gene data show CDR1 as SGHVS and CDR2 as FNYEAQ. CDR3 residues: CASSVATGVKETQYF. The CDR3 coding sequence is TGTGCCAGCAGCGTCGCGACAGGGGTGAAAGAGACCCAGTACTTC.

The chain uses TRBV10-3 and TRBJ2-2, with 7 bases identical to TRBD2. Trimming at V came to 4 bases and at J to 6 bases, leaving 5 bases not matched to a gene. Germline V lookup: CDR1 ENHRY, CDR2 SYGVKD. The CDR3 has 14 residues. The CDR3 coding sequence is TGTGCCATCAGTGGTAAACTAGCGCCCGGGGAGCTGTTTTTT. This codes for CAISGKLAPGELFF.

Only a few counts were recorded for this clone. The chain combines TRBV7-6 with TRBJ2-5; possibly TRBD1 for D (6 bases). Germline values: CDR1 SGHVS, CDR2 FNYEAQ. V was pared by 7 bases and J by 5 bases, with 17 bases between. This CDR3 is 14 amino acids long. Here the CDR3 DNA reads TGTGCCAGCAACCTACAGGGCCTCCAGGAGACCCAGTACTTC. Translation gives CASNLQGLQETQYF.

The CDR3 nucleotides are TGTGCCAGCAGCTTTTTTCGGCTCGAGACCCAGTACTTC. Amino acid sequence: CASSFFRLETQYF. The chain employs TRBV11-3 and TRBJ2-5; no definite D call. V lost 3 bases and J 5 bases, leaving 10 bases between the germline ends. This CDR3 region has 13 residues. Germline CDR1 reads SGHNT; CDR2 reads YENEEA.

This clone was seen many times. CDR3 region: CSFSIGSTGNTIYF. CDR3 bases: TGCAGCTTCTCCATTGGGTCAACTGGAAACACCATATATTTT. The rearrangement links TRBV29-1 to TRBJ1-3; D unresolved. The CDR3 totals 14 residues. Trimming took 8 bases from V and 2 from J, leaving 16 bases between them. The V gene's germline CDR1 is SQVTM and CDR2 ANQGSEA.

This clone was seen ten or more times. The genes are TRBV18 and TRBJ2-7; D is possibly TRBD2 (5 bases). CDR1 and CDR2 (germline): KGHSH, LQKENI. Trimming took 3 bases from V and 5 from J, leaving 11 bases between them. The CDR3 sequence is 13 residues long. Here the CDR3 reads CASSPPGSDEQYF. The CDR3 DNA reads TGTGCCAGCTCACCCCCGGGGAGCGACGAGCAGTACTTC.

This clone was seen a handful of times. V is TRBV18 and J is TRBJ2-3; 7 bases match TRBD1. V dropped 0 bases and J dropped 2; count of bases not matched to a gene: 5. The CDR3 is 16 residues long. The germline V gene encodes CDR1 KGHSH and CDR2 LQKENI. The DNA for the CDR3 is TGTGCCAGCTCACCACCGGTGGGACAGTCCACAGATACGCAGTATTTT. Its translation is CASSPPVGQSTDTQYF.